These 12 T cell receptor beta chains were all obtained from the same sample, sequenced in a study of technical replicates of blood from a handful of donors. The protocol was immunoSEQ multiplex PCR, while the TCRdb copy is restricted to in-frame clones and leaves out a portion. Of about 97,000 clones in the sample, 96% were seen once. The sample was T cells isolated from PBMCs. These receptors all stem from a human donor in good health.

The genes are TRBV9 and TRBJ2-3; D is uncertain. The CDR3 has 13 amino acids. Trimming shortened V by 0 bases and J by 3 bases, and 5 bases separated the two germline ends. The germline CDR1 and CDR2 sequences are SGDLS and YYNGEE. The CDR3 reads CASSVVLTDTQYF. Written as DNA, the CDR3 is TGTGCCAGCAGCGTAGTTCTGACAGATACGCAGTATTTT.

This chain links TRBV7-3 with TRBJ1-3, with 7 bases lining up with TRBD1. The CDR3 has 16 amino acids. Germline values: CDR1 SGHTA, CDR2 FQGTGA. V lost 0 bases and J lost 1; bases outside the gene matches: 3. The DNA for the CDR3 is TGTGCCAGCAGCTTAACAGGGGGCAGGTCTGGAAACACCATATATTTT. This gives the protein CASSLTGGRSGNTIYF.

CDR3 protein: CASRSTGVDYEQYF. The DNA for the CDR3 is TGTGCCAGCAGATCTACAGGGGTAGATTACGAGCAGTACTTC. V gene TRBV5-6 combines with J gene TRBJ2-7; TRBD1 matches 7 bases. The CDR3 sequence is 14 residues long. From germline, CDR1 is SGHDT and CDR2 YYEEEE. Trimming took 5 bases from V and 4 from J; bases not matched to a gene: 9.

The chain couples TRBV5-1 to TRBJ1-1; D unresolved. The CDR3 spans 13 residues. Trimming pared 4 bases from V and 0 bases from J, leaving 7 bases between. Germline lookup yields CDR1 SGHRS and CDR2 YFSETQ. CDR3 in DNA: TGCGCCAGCAGCGCAACAGTGAACACTGAAGCTTTCTTT. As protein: CASSATVNTEAFF.

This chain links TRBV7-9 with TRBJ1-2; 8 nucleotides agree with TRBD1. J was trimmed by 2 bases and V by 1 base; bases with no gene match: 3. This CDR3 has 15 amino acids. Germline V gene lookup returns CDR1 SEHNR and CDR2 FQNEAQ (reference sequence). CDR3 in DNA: TGTGCCAGCAGCTTAGTAGGACAGGGAAACTATGGCTACACCTTC. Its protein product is CASSLVGQGNYGYTF. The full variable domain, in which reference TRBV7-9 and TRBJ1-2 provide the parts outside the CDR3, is DTGVSQNPRHKITKRGQNVTFRCDPISEHNRLYWYRQTLGQGPEFLTYFQNEAQLEKSRLLSDRFSAERPKGSFSTLEIQRTEQGDSAMYLCASSLVGQGNYGYTFGSGTRLTVV.

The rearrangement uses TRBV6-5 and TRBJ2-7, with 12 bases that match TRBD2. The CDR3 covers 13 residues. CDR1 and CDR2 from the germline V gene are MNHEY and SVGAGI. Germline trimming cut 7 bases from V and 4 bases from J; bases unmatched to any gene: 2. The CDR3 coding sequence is TGTGCCAGCACGCTAGCGGGAGGGTACGAGCAGTACTTC. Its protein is CASTLAGGYEQYF.

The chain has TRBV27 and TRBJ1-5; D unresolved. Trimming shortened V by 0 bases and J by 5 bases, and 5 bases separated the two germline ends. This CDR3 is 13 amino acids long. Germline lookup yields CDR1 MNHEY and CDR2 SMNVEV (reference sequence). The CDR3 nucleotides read TGTGCCAGCAGTTTATCCCCTCATCAGCCCCAGCATTTT. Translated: CASSLSPHQPQHF.

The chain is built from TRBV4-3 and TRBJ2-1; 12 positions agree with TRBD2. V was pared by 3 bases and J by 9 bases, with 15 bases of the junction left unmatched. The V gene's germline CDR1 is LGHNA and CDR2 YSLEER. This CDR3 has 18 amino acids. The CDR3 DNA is TGCGCCAGCAGCCAGAGCCCGACTAGCGGGAGATCCTTGGGTGAGCAGTTCTTC. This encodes CASSQSPTSGRSLGEQFF.

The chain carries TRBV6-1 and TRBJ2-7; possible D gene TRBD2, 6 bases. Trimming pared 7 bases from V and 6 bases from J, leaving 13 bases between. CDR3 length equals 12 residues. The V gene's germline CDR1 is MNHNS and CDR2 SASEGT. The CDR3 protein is CASIGLGSEQYF. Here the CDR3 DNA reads TGTGCCAGCATAGGACTCGGGAGCGAGCAGTACTTC.

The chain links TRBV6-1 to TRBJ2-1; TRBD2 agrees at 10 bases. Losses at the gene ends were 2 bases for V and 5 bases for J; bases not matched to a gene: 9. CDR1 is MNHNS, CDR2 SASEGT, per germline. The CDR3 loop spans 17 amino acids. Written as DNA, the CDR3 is TGTGCCAGCAGTGAACTCTTCGGTCTAGCGGGAGACAATGAGCAGTTCTTC. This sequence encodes CASSELFGLAGDNEQFF.

CDR3: CASSPGNQPQHF. Written as DNA, the CDR3 is TGTGCCAGCTCACCCGGCAATCAGCCCCAGCATTTT. J is TRBJ1-5 and V is TRBV18; no reliable D call. Trimming removed 3 bases from V and 2 bases from J, with 2 bases in between. This CDR3 is built from 12 residues. Germline assignment: CDR1 KGHSH and CDR2 LQKENI.

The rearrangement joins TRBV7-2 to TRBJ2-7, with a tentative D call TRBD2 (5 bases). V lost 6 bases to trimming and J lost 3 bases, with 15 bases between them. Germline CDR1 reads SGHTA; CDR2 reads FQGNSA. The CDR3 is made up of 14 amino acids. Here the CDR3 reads CASRSGWGVYEQYF. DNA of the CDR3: TGTGCCAGCAGATCGGGGTGGGGAGTCTACGAGCAGTACTTC. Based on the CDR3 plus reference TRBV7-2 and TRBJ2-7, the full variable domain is GAGVSQSPSNKVTEKGKDVELRCDPISGHTALYWYRQSLGQGLEFLIYFQGNSAPDKSGLPSDRFSAERTGGSVSTLTIQRTQQEDSAVYLCASRSGWGVYEQYFGPGTRLTVT.